This T cell receptor (beta chain) was obtained from a study of regulatory T cells in long-lasting Graves disease. Germline CDR1 and CDR2: SGDLS and YYNGEE. This CDR3 region has 16 residues. Trimming cost V 4 bases and J 4 bases; bases outside gene matches: 8. Noted time point: newly diagnosed GD, antithyroid drugs for less than 3 months. After RNA was extracted from PBMCs, the TCR library was made from it. CDR3-region Arm-PCR and iRepertoire HTBI primers produced the TCR beta libraries. Using its own MiXCR run on the multiplex PCR reads, TCRdb lists one record per CDR3 protein. The sample holds about 300,000 distinct CDR3 sequences, under 20% seen once. This clonotype was counted at least ten times.

This chain joins TRBV9 and TRBJ2-2; 9 nucleotides agree with TRBD2. The TCR comes from a female donor with Graves disease. Here the sequenced sample was peripheral blood mononuclear cells (PBMCs), taken at new diagnosis, from a patient treated with antithyroid drugs. The CDR3 loop is CASSFSWTSATGELFF. CDR3 nucleotides: TGTGCCAGCAGCTTCTCCTGGACTAGCGCCACCGGGGAGCTGTTTTTT.